The 8 T cell receptor beta chains in this list originate from one sample, sequenced in a study of cytomegalovirus exposure and HLA in healthy donors. The PCR made use of 60 Vbeta and 13 Jbeta primers. Assay used: immunoSEQ multiplex PCR; TCRdb lists only in-frame clones, some missing. In the table there are about 200,000 clones, over 65% of which are singletons. Sequencing input: PBMCs. The source is a man aged 18 to 29 in good health and CMV-seronegative.

J is TRBJ1-1 and V is TRBV5-1; unclear D gene. Germline V gene data show CDR1 as SGHRS and CDR2 as YFSETQ. The V gene lost 1 base and the J gene lost 7 bases, with 14 bases spanning the gap. The length of the CDR3 is 14 residues. The CDR3 DNA reads as TGCGCCAGCAGCTTGCGGACGGGAGGTCTTGAAGCTTTCTTT. This sequence encodes CASSLRTGGLEAFF.

The chain is built from TRBV5-1 and TRBJ2-1, with 7 positions matching TRBD1. This CDR3 spans 14 amino acids. Germline V lookup: CDR1 SGHRS, CDR2 YFSETQ. V shed 4 bases, J shed 9 bases, and the junction held 10 bases outside the gene matches. CDR3 in amino acids: CASSQARGSSEQFF. In nucleotides, the CDR3 is TGCGCCAGCAGCCAGGCCAGGGGGAGCAGTGAGCAGTTCTTC.

This clone has a handful of counts. V gene TRBV10-3 combines with J gene TRBJ1-1; 7 bases line up with TRBD1. The CDR3 loop spans 13 amino acids. Germline V gene data show CDR1 as ENHRY and CDR2 as SYGVKD. J lost 2 bases, V lost 4 bases, and 1 base had no gene match. CDR3 in amino acids: CAISGQGNTEAFF. CDR3 sequence (DNA): TGTGCCATCAGTGGACAGGGAAACACTGAAGCTTTCTTT.

This clone showed up just once. The rearrangement links TRBV6-5 to TRBJ1-1; D may be TRBD1 (5 bases). This CDR3 has 14 amino acids. In germline, CDR1 is MNHEY, CDR2 SVGAGI. The V gene lost 8 bases and the J gene lost 0 bases, with 13 bases spanning the gap. As DNA, the CDR3 is TGTGCCAGCCAAGGCCAGGGAATGAACACTGAAGCTTTCTTT. Protein sequence: CASQGQGMNTEAFF.

The chain uses TRBV30 and TRBJ2-5, with a possible D match to TRBD1 (5 bases). Germline V gene lookup returns CDR1 GTSNPN and CDR2 SVGIG (reference sequence). This CDR3 region has 13 residues. The V end was cut by 8 bases, the J end by 2 bases, with 15 bases between. CDR3 sequence: CAGAAGNQETQYF. DNA of the CDR3: TGTGCCGGGGCGGCAGGGAATCAAGAGACCCAGTACTTC.

As for this clone: One junction end does not reproduce the germline sequence, and a read error may be involved. The chain couples TRBV7-7 to TRBJ2-1; a weak D match, TRBD2 (6 bases). The CDR3 contains 18 residues. Germline V gene data show CDR1 as SSHAT and CDR2 as FNYEAQ (reference sequence). The CDR3 DNA sequence: TGTGCTAGCAGCTTAAGACTTTTCGGGAGCTCGTATGGGAATGAGCAGTTCTTC. It encodes CASSLRLFGSSYGNEQFF.

Worth noting for this clone: Germline and junction disagree at one end, which may indicate a read error. J is TRBJ1-1 and V is TRBV7-9; no firm D call. The V gene's germline CDR1 is SEHNR and CDR2 FQNEAQ (reference sequence). The CDR3 spans 17 residues. CDR3 nucleotides: TGTTCCAGCAGCGATTCGCTTAGAGGAGGCATGAACACTGAAGCTTTCTTT. Residues: CSSSDSLRGGMNTEAFF.

The sample holds a few counts of this clone. The chain combines TRBV5-4 with TRBJ2-7; D is possibly TRBD2 (5 bases). The CDR3 has 15 amino acids. CDR1 and CDR2 from the germline V gene are SGHNT and YYREEE (reference sequence). With 0 bases removed from V and 1 base from J, the gap between germline ends came to 11 bases. In DNA, the CDR3 is TGTGCCAGCAGCTTGGTACGGGGTCCGTCCTACGAGCAGTACTTC. Translated: CASSLVRGPSYEQYF.